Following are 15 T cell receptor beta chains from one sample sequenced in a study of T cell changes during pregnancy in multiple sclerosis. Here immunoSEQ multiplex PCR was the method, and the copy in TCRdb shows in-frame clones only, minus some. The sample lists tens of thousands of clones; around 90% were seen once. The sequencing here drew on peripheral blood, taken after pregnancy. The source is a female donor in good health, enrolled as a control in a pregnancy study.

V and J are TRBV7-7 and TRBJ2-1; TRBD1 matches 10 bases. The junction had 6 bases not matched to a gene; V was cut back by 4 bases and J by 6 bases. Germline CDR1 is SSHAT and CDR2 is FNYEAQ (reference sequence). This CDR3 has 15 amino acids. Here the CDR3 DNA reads TGTGCCAGCAGCTCAAGGACAGGGGGACCCAATGAGCAGTTCTTC. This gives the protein CASSSRTGGPNEQFF.

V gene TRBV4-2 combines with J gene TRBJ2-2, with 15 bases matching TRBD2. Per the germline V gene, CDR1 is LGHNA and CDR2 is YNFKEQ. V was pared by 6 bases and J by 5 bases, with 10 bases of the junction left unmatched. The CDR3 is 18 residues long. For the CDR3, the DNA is TGTGCCAGCAGACCTTCGGGACTAGCGGGGGGAGGTACCGGGGAGCTGTTTTTT. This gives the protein CASRPSGLAGGGTGELFF.

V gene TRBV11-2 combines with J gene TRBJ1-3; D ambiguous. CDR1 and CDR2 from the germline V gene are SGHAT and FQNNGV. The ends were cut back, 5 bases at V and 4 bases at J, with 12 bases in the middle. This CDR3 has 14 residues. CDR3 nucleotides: TGTGCCAGCAGCCTAAACTTCGCCGGAAACACCATATATTTT. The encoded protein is CASSLNFAGNTIYF.

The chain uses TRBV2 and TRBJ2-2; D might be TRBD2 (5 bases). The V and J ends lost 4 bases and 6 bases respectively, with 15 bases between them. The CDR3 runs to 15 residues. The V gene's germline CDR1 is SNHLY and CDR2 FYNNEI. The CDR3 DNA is TGTGCCAGCAGTGTTACGGGGTTTGTTTCCGGGGAGCTGTTTTTT. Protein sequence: CASSVTGFVSGELFF.

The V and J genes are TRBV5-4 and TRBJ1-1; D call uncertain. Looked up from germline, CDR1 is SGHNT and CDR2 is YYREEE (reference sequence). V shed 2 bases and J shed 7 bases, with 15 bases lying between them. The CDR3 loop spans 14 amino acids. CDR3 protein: CASSFWEGMGEAFF. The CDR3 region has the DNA TGTGCCAGCAGCTTTTGGGAGGGCATGGGTGAAGCTTTCTTT.

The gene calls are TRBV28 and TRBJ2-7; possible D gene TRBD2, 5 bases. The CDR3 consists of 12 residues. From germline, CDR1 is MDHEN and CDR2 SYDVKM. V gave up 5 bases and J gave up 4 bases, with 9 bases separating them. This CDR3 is CASSGLRYEQYF. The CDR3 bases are TGTGCCAGCAGTGGACTCAGATACGAGCAGTACTTC.

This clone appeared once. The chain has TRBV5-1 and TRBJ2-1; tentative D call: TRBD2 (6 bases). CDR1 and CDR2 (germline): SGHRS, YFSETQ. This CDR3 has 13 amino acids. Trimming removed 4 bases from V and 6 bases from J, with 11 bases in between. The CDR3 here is CASSRLGGNEQFF. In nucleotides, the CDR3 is TGCGCCAGCAGCCGCCTGGGGGGCAATGAGCAGTTCTTC.

The CDR3 sequence is CASCDRGSGEQYF. DNA for the CDR3: TGTGCCAGCTGCGACAGGGGCTCGGGCGAGCAGTACTTC. This chain connects TRBV28 to TRBJ2-7, with 8 bases matching TRBD1. CDR3 size: 13 residues. Germline V gene sequence: CDR1 MDHEN, CDR2 SYDVKM. J lost 6 bases, V lost 8 bases, and 9 bases had no gene match. Using reference TRBV28 and TRBJ2-7 for the parts outside the CDR3, the full variable domain is DVKVTQSSRYLVKRTGEKVFLECVQDMDHENMFWYRQDPGLGLRLIYFSYDVKMKEKGDIPEGYSVSREKKERFSLILESASTNQTSMYLCASCDRGSGEQYFGPGTRLTVT.

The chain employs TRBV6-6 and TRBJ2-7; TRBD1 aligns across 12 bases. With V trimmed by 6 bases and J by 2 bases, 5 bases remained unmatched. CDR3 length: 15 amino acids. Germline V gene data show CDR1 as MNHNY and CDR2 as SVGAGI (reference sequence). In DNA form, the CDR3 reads TGTGCCAGCAGCGTGGGACAGGGGGCCACCTACGAGCAGTACTTC. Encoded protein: CASSVGQGATYEQYF.

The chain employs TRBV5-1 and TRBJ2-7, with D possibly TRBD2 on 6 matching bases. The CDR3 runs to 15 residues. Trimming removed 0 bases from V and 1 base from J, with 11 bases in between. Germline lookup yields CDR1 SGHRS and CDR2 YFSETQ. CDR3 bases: TGCGCCAGCAGCTTGGCCTGGGACTTTTCCTACGAGCAGTACTTC. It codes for CASSLAWDFSYEQYF.

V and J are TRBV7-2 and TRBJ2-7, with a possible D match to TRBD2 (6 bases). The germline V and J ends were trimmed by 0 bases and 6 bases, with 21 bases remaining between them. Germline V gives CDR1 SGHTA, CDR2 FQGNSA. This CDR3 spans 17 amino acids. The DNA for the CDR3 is TGTGCCAGCAGCTTAGCTAACCCGGGGGTACCTGCAGGCGAGCAGTACTTC. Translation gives CASSLANPGVPAGEQYF.

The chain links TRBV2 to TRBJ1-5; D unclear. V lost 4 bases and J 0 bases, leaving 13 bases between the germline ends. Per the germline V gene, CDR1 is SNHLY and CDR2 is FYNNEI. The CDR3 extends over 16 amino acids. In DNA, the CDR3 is TGTGCCAGCAGTGGAGAGGCAGACTATAGCAATCAGCCCCAGCATTTT. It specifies CASSGEADYSNQPQHF.

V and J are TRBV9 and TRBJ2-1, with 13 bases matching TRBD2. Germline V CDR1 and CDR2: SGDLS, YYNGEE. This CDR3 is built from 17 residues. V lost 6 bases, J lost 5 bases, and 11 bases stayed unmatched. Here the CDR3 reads CASTPAGGLAGNNEQFF. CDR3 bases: TGTGCCAGCACCCCCGCAGGGGGACTAGCGGGAAACAATGAGCAGTTCTTC.

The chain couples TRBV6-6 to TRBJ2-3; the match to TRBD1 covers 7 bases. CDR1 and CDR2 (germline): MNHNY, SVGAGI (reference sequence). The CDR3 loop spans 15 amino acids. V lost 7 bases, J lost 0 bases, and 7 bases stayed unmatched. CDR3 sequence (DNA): TGTGCCAGCACCGACAGGGACGAAAGCACAGATACGCAGTATTTT. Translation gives CASTDRDESTDTQYF.

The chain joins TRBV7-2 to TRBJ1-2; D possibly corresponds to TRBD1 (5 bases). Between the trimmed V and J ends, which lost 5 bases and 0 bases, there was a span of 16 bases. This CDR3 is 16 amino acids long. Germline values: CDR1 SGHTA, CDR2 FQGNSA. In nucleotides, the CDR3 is TGTGCCAGCAGCACCCAGGCGACAGTCACTAACTATGGCTACACCTTC. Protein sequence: CASSTQATVTNYGYTF.